This TCR beta chain originates from a study of blood T cell repertoires in COVID-19. About the research overall: Acute-phase and convalescent COVID-19 samples originated in the United States, Italy and Spain.

Clones were read by immunoSEQ multiplex PCR, and TCRdb kept only the in-frame ones, dropping some. The table has roughly 100,000 clones, approximately 81% seen once. Sequencing was done on a sample of peripheral blood. The source of this sequence is a man older than 75 with acute or convalescent COVID-19.

In DNA form, the CDR3 reads TGTGCCAGCAGCTTGCCCCCGGGACAGGGGGTCACCGGGGAGCTGTTTTTT. This encodes CASSLPPGQGVTGELFF. The chain combines TRBV5-4 with TRBJ2-2; 11 bases are a match to TRBD1. The V and J ends lost 1 base and 4 bases, in that order; junction bases with no gene match: 6. The CDR3 is 17 amino acids. Germline CDR1 is SGHNT and CDR2 is YYREEE (reference sequence).